These 7 T cell receptor beta chains originate from one sample sequenced in a study of blood T cell repertoires in COVID-19. Here immunoSEQ multiplex PCR was the method, and the copy in TCRdb shows in-frame clones only, minus some. This repertoire shows 250,000 to 300,000 clones, 65% to 85% found once; its top ten account for approximately 5.9%. The specimen sequenced was peripheral blood. These receptor sequences come from a man older than 75 with acute or convalescent COVID-19.

The chain uses TRBV5-1 and TRBJ1-1; D gene unclear. The CDR3 spans 14 residues. Trimming cost V 2 bases and J 0 bases, with 8 bases left between them. Germline values: CDR1 SGHRS, CDR2 YFSETQ. CDR3 amino acids: CASSLNSMNTEAFF. The DNA of the CDR3 is TGCGCCAGCAGCTTAAACAGTATGAACACTGAAGCTTTCTTT.

The rearrangement links TRBV28 to TRBJ2-7, with TRBD1 as a possible D gene (6 bases). The CDR3 has 14 amino acids. Looked up from germline, CDR1 is MDHEN and CDR2 is SYDVKM. Deletions cut 5 bases from V and 3 bases from J, with 14 bases between. As DNA, the CDR3 is TGTGCCAGCAGTGCTCACAGGGCTCGCTACGAGCAGTACTTC. It encodes CASSAHRARYEQYF.

The V gene is TRBV15, the J gene TRBJ2-3; D is uncertain. The CDR3 length is 14 residues. Germline lookup yields CDR1 LNHNV and CDR2 YYDKDF (reference sequence). Trimming took 1 base from V and 1 from J, leaving 6 bases between them. CDR3 DNA sequence: TGTGCCACCAGCAGAGCAGTGGGCACAGATACGCAGTATTTT. This translates into CATSRAVGTDTQYF.

The chain couples TRBV28 to TRBJ1-6; TRBD1 matches 9 bases. With 5 bases clipped from V and 9 bases from J, the junction kept 8 bases outside the gene matches. CDR1 MDHEN and CDR2 SYDVKM come from the germline V gene. The CDR3 covers 15 residues. The CDR3 reads CASSNYRGHASPLHF. In DNA, the CDR3 is TGTGCCAGCAGTAATTACAGGGGGCATGCTTCACCCCTCCACTTT. Complete variable domain (other parts from reference TRBV28 and TRBJ1-6): DVKVTQSSRYLVKRTGEKVFLECVQDMDHENMFWYRQDPGLGLRLIYFSYDVKMKEKGDIPEGYSVSREKKERFSLILESASTNQTSMYLCASSNYRGHASPLHFGNGTRLTVT.

A single count supports this clone. The CDR3 reads CASNIKWGTGFNQPQHF. As DNA, the CDR3 is TGTGCCAGCAACATTAAGTGGGGGACAGGGTTCAATCAGCCCCAGCATTTT. V usage is TRBV28 and J usage is TRBJ1-5; TRBD1 matches 9 bases. This CDR3 is built from 17 residues. The J segment lost 3 bases and the V segment lost 7 bases, leaving 13 bases of the junction unmatched. Germline lookup yields CDR1 MDHEN and CDR2 SYDVKM.

V gene TRBV20-1 combines with J gene TRBJ2-2; possibly TRBD1 for D (7 bases). CDR1 is DFQATT and CDR2 is SNEGSKA in the germline V gene (reference sequence). The CDR3 has 14 residues. V was shortened by 3 bases and J by 6 bases, with 14 bases between the two germline ends. The DNA of the CDR3 is TGCAGTGCTAGTCGGCAGGGGGGTCCCGGGGAGCTGTTTTTT. Encoded protein: CSASRQGGPGELFF.

CDR3 nucleotides: TGTGCCACCAGCAGAGGGGGGAGGGGGACCTACGAGCAGTACTTC. Translating it yields CATSRGGRGTYEQYF. This sequence joins TRBV15 and TRBJ2-7; D might be TRBD2 (7 bases). Germline assignment: CDR1 LNHNV and CDR2 YYDKDF (reference sequence). V was pared by 1 base and J by 2 bases, with 12 bases between. CDR3 length: 15 residues.